This entry lists 9 T cell receptor beta chains sequenced from one sample in a study of CD8+ T cells in alopecia areata. Treatment reported: oral pan-JAK inhibitor, 5-10 mg twice daily. Sequencing templates came from extracted RNA that was reverse transcribed into cDNA. This table comes from immunoSEQ multiplex PCR, and its TCRdb copy is limited to in-frame clones, with some not included. The sample contains fewer than 250,000 clones, 40% to 45% of which appear only once. The sequencing here drew on CD4+ T cells sorted from blood, taken at approximately week 39, from a patient treated with tofacitinib. These receptors were obtained from a human donor with alopecia areata.

The rearrangement uses TRBV12-5 and TRBJ2-2; no firm D call. In germline, CDR1 is LGHNT, CDR2 FRNRAP. With 2 bases removed from V and 6 bases from J, the gap between germline ends came to 7 bases. CDR3 length: 13 residues. CDR3 sequence (DNA): TGTGCTAGTGGTTTGCCGATTGCCGGGGAGCTGTTTTTT. Residues: CASGLPIAGELFF.

In this sample, this clone turned up a few times. The V call is TRBV9, the J call TRBJ1-3; D is perhaps TRBD1 (5 bases). The CDR3 loop spans 15 amino acids. The ends were cut back, 2 bases at V and 7 bases at J, with 16 bases in the middle. CDR1 and CDR2 from the germline V gene are SGDLS and YYNGEE. CDR3 sequence (DNA): TGTGCCAGCAGCGTTAGAGGGGACCCGCGGAACACCATATATTTT. Translated, it gives CASSVRGDPRNTIYF. Together with reference TRBV9 and TRBJ1-3, the CDR3 gives the full variable domain: DSGVTQTPKHLITATGQRVTLRCSPRSGDLSVYWYQQSLDQGLQFLIQYYNGEERAKGNILERFSAQQFPDLHSELNLSSLELGDSALYFCASSVRGDPRNTIYFGEGSWLTVV.

The V call is TRBV30, the J call TRBJ1-1; D is unclear. Per the germline V gene, CDR1 is GTSNPN and CDR2 is SVGIG (reference sequence). V shed 2 bases and J shed 0 bases, with 10 bases lying between them. The CDR3 contains 14 residues. CDR3 nucleotides: TGTGCCTGGAGTAGGATAGCCCTGAACACTGAAGCTTTCTTT. Translated: CAWSRIALNTEAFF. Full variable domain (rest looked up from reference TRBV30 and TRBJ1-1): SQTIHQWPATLVQPVGSPLSLECTVEGTSNPNLYWYRQAAGRGLQLLFYSVGIGQISSEVPQNLSASRPQDRQFILSSKKLLLSDSGFYLCAWSRIALNTEAFFGQGTRLTVV.

The rearrangement links TRBV6-1 to TRBJ1-2, with no clear D. V dropped 5 bases and J dropped 8 bases, with 15 bases sitting between them. This CDR3 region has 13 residues. Germline CDR1 and CDR2: MNHNS and SASEGT. CDR3 residues: CASSTSTASGYTF. The CDR3 DNA reads as TGTGCCAGCAGTACCTCGACCGCGAGCGGCTACACCTTC.

V usage is TRBV5-1 and J usage is TRBJ2-7, with D maybe TRBD1 (5 bases). The ends were cut back, 0 bases at V and 5 bases at J, with 9 bases in the middle. Germline V lookup: CDR1 SGHRS, CDR2 YFSETQ. The CDR3 has 13 amino acids. The CDR3 DNA reads as TGCGCCAGCAGCTTGGATCAGGGTGACGAGCAGTACTTC. Translation: CASSLDQGDEQYF.

This clone was detected only a few times. The chain links TRBV6-6 to TRBJ2-2; 11 bases align to TRBD2. CDR3 size: 14 residues. Losses at the gene ends were 11 bases for V and 7 bases for J; bases not matched to a gene: 9. In germline, CDR1 is MNHNY, CDR2 SVGAGI (reference sequence). CDR3 region: CAGELAGGSGELFF. The DNA for the CDR3 is TGTGCCGGAGAATTAGCGGGAGGGAGCGGGGAGCTGTTTTTT.

This sequence joins TRBV11-2 and TRBJ1-1; 10 bases fit TRBD1. With V trimmed by 5 bases and J by 4 bases, 7 bases remained unmatched. The V gene's germline CDR1 is SGHAT and CDR2 FQNNGV. The CDR3 sequence is 15 residues long. As DNA, the CDR3 is TGTGCCAGCAGCGAATTCCGGGACAGGGGCACTGAAGCTTTCTTT. It yields the protein CASSEFRDRGTEAFF.

The genes are TRBV15 and TRBJ2-3; 9 bases agree with TRBD2. Germline V gene lookup returns CDR1 LNHNV and CDR2 YYDKDF (reference sequence). The junction had 11 bases not matched to a gene; V was cut back by 1 base and J by 6 bases. The CDR3 sequence is 17 residues long. The CDR3 loop reads CATSRGSDSGSRDTQYF. The CDR3 coding sequence is TGTGCCACCAGCAGAGGGTCGGATAGCGGGAGTAGGGATACGCAGTATTTT.

The rearrangement joins TRBV30 to TRBJ1-2; D gene ambiguous. CDR3 length equals 19 residues. In germline, CDR1 is GTSNPN, CDR2 SVGIG (reference sequence). V shed 1 base and J shed 4 bases, with 28 bases lying between them. DNA for the CDR3: TGTGCCTGGAGTGACCTGACAATTTTTGGGGTCATACCGCCCTATGGCTACACCTTC. This encodes CAWSDLTIFGVIPPYGYTF.